The 21 T cell receptor beta chains in this list originate from one sample, sequenced in a study of cytomegalovirus exposure and HLA in healthy donors. Amplification used 60 Vbeta primers and 13 Jbeta primers. Profiling relied on immunoSEQ multiplex PCR, and the TCRdb table lists in-frame clones only, not all of them. The sample has fewer than 200,000 clones, 80% to 90% seen once; the top ten hold roughly 0.69%. The specimen was PBMCs. Every receptor here comes from a woman between 18 and 30 years old in good health and CMV-seronegative.

V gene TRBV10-1 combines with J gene TRBJ2-1; 7 nucleotides line up with TRBD1. CDR1 is WNHNN and CDR2 is SYGVQD in the germline V gene (reference sequence). The CDR3 loop spans 17 amino acids. The junction had 19 bases not matched to a gene; V was cut back by 10 bases and J by 4 bases. This CDR3 is CANLKNRTGPIYNEQFF. The CDR3 DNA reads TGCGCCAACCTAAAGAATAGGACAGGCCCCATTTACAATGAGCAGTTCTTC.

The V call is TRBV27, the J call TRBJ2-7; TRBD1 agrees at 9 bases. Trimming cost V 3 bases and J 6 bases; bases outside gene matches: 6. Looked up from germline, CDR1 is MNHEY and CDR2 is SMNVEV (reference sequence). The CDR3 is 14 amino acids. In DNA, the CDR3 is TGTGCCAGCAGTTTTGGGACAGGGTTGGGCGAGCAGTACTTC. Protein product: CASSFGTGLGEQYF.

V is TRBV5-8 and J is TRBJ2-1; 7 bases map to TRBD2. The J segment lost 2 bases and the V segment lost 4 bases, leaving 3 bases of the junction unmatched. This CDR3 comprises 14 residues. Germline V lookup: CDR1 SGHTS, CDR2 YDEGEE. The CDR3 DNA reads as TGTGCCAGCAGCCTGGCGGGAGCCTACAATGAGCAGTTCTTC. As protein: CASSLAGAYNEQFF.

The CDR3 region has the DNA TGCGCCAGCAGCCGTAGCGGGAGGGGCGCCGGGGAGCTGTTTTTT. Amino acids: CASSRSGRGAGELFF. V gene TRBV5-1 combines with J gene TRBJ2-2; 11 nucleotides match TRBD2. V gave up 4 bases and J gave up 6 bases; unmatched junction bases: 5. The CDR3 contains 15 residues. Germline CDR1 reads SGHRS; CDR2 reads YFSETQ.

V gene TRBV19 combines with J gene TRBJ2-7; no clear D gene. This CDR3 contains 12 residues. Trimming cost V 5 bases and J 4 bases, with 9 bases left between them. Germline lookup yields CDR1 LNHDA and CDR2 SQIVND (reference sequence). This CDR3 reads CASSFLGYEQYF. The CDR3 DNA follows: TGTGCCAGTAGTTTCCTAGGATACGAGCAGTACTTC. Full variable domain (remainder filled in from reference TRBV19 and TRBJ2-7): DGGITQSPKYLFRKEGQNVTLSCEQNLNHDAMYWYRQDPGQGLRLIYYSQIVNDFQKGDIAEGYSVSREKKESFPLTVTSAQKNPTAFYLCASSFLGYEQYFGPGTRLTVT.

The chain combines TRBV28 with TRBJ2-1, with a tentative D call TRBD2 (7 bases). Deletions cut 10 bases from V and 6 bases from J, with 22 bases between. CDR3 size: 15 residues. Per the germline V gene, CDR1 is MDHEN and CDR2 is SYDVKM. The CDR3: CATSSAGGPVNEQFF. The CDR3 bases are TGTGCCACCTCTTCCGCCGGGGGGCCGGTCAATGAGCAGTTCTTC.

This chain connects TRBV5-4 to TRBJ2-5; perhaps TRBD2 as D (6 bases). CDR1 is SGHNT, CDR2 YYREEE, per germline (reference sequence). V lost 2 bases to trimming and J lost 1 base, with 9 bases between them. This CDR3 has 14 amino acids. CDR3: CASSLGGTQETQYF. CDR3 coding DNA: TGTGCCAGCAGCTTAGGCGGGACCCAAGAGACCCAGTACTTC. Full variable domain (outside the CDR3, taken from reference TRBV5-4 and TRBJ2-5): ETGVTQSPTHLIKTRGQQVTLRCSSQSGHNTVSWYQQALGQGPQFIFQYYREEENGRGNFPPRFSGLQFPNYSSELNVNALELDDSALYLCASSLGGTQETQYFGPGTRLLVL.

The chain is built from TRBV7-6 and TRBJ2-5, with a weak D call TRBD1 (6 bases). The CDR3 is made up of 16 amino acids. Germline V gene lookup returns CDR1 SGHVS and CDR2 FNYEAQ. The V and J ends lost 2 bases and 0 bases respectively, with 13 bases between them. CDR3 coding DNA: TGTGCCAGCAGCTTACCAAGGAGGACAGACCAAGAGACCCAGTACTTC. It specifies CASSLPRRTDQETQYF.

The chain has TRBV30 and TRBJ2-7, with 11 nucleotides matching TRBD2. The CDR3 runs to 13 residues. From germline, CDR1 is GTSNPN and CDR2 SVGIG (reference sequence). V shed 3 bases and J 6 bases; nucleotides not matched to a gene: 4. The CDR3 coding sequence is TGTGCCTGGAGGTCTAGCGGGAGGAGCGAGCAGTACTTC. Translation gives CAWRSSGRSEQYF.

This clone was seen once. The junction departs from the called germline gene at one end, perhaps through a read error. This sequence joins TRBV9 and TRBJ2-2; weak D call: TRBD1 (5 bases). The CDR3 has 15 residues. Germline V lookup: CDR1 SGDLS, CDR2 YYNGEE. In DNA form, the CDR3 reads TGTGCCAGCAGCGTAGGGACAAGGAACGCCGGGGAGCTGTTTTTT. Protein product: CASSVGTRNAGELFF. The full variable domain, its missing parts supplied by reference TRBV9 and TRBJ2-2, is DSGVTQTPKHLITATGQRVTLRCSPRSGDLSVYWYQQSLDQGLQFLIQYYNGEERAKGNILERFSAQQFPDLHSELNLSSLELGDSALYFCASSVGTRNAGELFFGEGSRLTVL.

The V and J genes are TRBV4-1 and TRBJ2-5; 9 bases match TRBD1. Losses at the gene ends were 1 base for V and 0 bases for J; bases not matched to a gene: 6. This CDR3 contains 17 residues. Germline V gene sequence: CDR1 MGHRA, CDR2 YSYEKL. The CDR3 DNA sequence: TGCGCCAGCAGCCAAGGGGGACAGGGACTCTACCAAGAGACCCAGTACTTC. It is translated as CASSQGGQGLYQETQYF.

Of note for this clone: Its ends do not fully match the called genes, so a read error is possible. Different DNA sequences within this sample yield the same CDR3. The gene calls are TRBV27 and TRBJ1-2, with 8 bases lining up with TRBD1. Looked up from germline, CDR1 is MNHEY and CDR2 is SMNVEV (reference sequence). The CDR3 has 14 residues. CDR3 nucleotides: TGTGCCAGCAGCGCTGGGCAGGGGGCGTTTGGCTACACCTTT. Translation: CASSAGQGAFGYTF.

The sample holds one count of this clone. V is TRBV5-1 and J is TRBJ2-1; tentative D call: TRBD1 (8 bases). The CDR3 runs 17 residues. The germline V gene has CDR1 SGHRS and CDR2 YFSETQ. V lost 0 bases and J 5 bases, leaving 18 bases between the germline ends. CDR3 sequence: CASSLGGEGQVDNEQFF. CDR3 bases: TGCGCCAGCAGCTTGGGGGGGGAGGGACAGGTGGACAATGAGCAGTTCTTC.

This CDR3 reads CASSPGGSGANVLTF. The DNA for the CDR3 is TGTGCCAGCAGCCCGGGGGGCTCTGGGGCCAACGTCCTGACTTTC. The chain has TRBV28 and TRBJ2-6; 7 bases align to TRBD2. V trimming: 6 bases; J trimming: 0 bases; junction bases outside the gene matches: 2. The CDR3 totals 15 residues. Germline CDR1 reads MDHEN; CDR2 reads SYDVKM.

This clone was detected only a few times. This rearrangement joins TRBV6-1 to TRBJ1-2; 7 nucleotides align to TRBD1. This CDR3 spans 13 amino acids. Germline CDR1 reads MNHNS; CDR2 reads SASEGT. Losses at the gene ends were 5 bases for V and 8 bases for J; bases not matched to a gene: 8. The CDR3 DNA is TGTGCCAGCAGTACAGGGGAATCCTACGGCTACACCTTC. The encoded protein is CASSTGESYGYTF.

This chain links TRBV18 with TRBJ2-2, with 8 bases that match TRBD2. The trim removed 5 bases at V and 2 bases at J, leaving 4 bases unmatched. Per the germline V gene, CDR1 is KGHSH and CDR2 is LQKENI. The CDR3 consists of 15 residues. DNA for the CDR3: TGTGCCAGCTCATACAGGACTAGCAACACCGGGGAGCTGTTTTTT. This sequence encodes CASSYRTSNTGELFF.

The rearrangement uses TRBV19 and TRBJ2-1; 12 bases align to TRBD2. CDR1 is LNHDA, CDR2 SQIVND, per germline (reference sequence). V was pared by 5 bases and J by 3 bases, with 8 bases of the junction left unmatched. The CDR3 runs to 17 residues. CDR3 nucleotides: TGTGCCAGTAGTGACCCGGGACTAGCGGGTAGCTACAATGAGCAGTTCTTC. This encodes CASSDPGLAGSYNEQFF.

The chain is built from TRBV6-6 and TRBJ2-1; the D is unclear. Germline CDR1 and CDR2: MNHNY and SVGAGI (reference sequence). The CDR3 runs to 15 residues. V was shortened by 0 bases and J by 1 base, with 7 bases between the two germline ends. The CDR3 protein is CASSYSPGSYNEQFF. The CDR3 bases are TGTGCCAGCAGTTACTCTCCGGGTTCCTACAATGAGCAGTTCTTC.

V and J are TRBV6-5 and TRBJ2-7; D perhaps matches TRBD1 (6 bases). V was shortened by 5 bases and J by 6 bases, with 14 bases between the two germline ends. The V gene's germline CDR1 is MNHEY and CDR2 SVGAGI. The CDR3 consists of 13 residues. CDR3 sequence reads: CASSEIQGSEQYF. The CDR3 DNA is TGTGCCAGCAGTGAAATACAGGGATCCGAGCAGTACTTC.

V is TRBV6-5 and J is TRBJ2-7; TRBD1 aligns across 9 bases. The germline V gene encodes CDR1 MNHEY and CDR2 SVGAGI. The CDR3 consists of 15 residues. The V gene end was trimmed by 6 bases and the J gene end by 0 bases; junction bases not matched to a gene: 6. The DNA for the CDR3 is TGTGCCAGCAGCACCGGACAGGGGCTCTCCTACGAGCAGTACTTC. Translated: CASSTGQGLSYEQYF.

V usage is TRBV29-1 and J usage is TRBJ2-5; TRBD2 is a possible D gene (6 bases). The CDR3 contains 14 residues. The V gene's germline CDR1 is SQVTM and CDR2 ANQGSEA. V was cut by 6 bases and J by 5 bases, with 19 bases left in between. The chain's CDR3 is CSVKRALAGETQYF. DNA of the CDR3: TGCAGCGTAAAGCGGGCGCTGGCGGGGGAGACCCAGTACTTC.